This TCR beta chain was obtained from a study of molecular identifiers for immune sequencing clone quantification. Preparation of the bulk TCR libraries relied on previously described methods and listed TCR primers. TCRdb reprocessed the PCR reads via MiXCR and lists one record per CDR3 protein. Of about 510,000 distinct CDR3 sequences detected, about 25% appear once; the ten largest clones hold around 0.78%. Libraries for naive CD8 T cells, which were made from roughly 18,000 to 920,000 sorted cells, drew on 10%, 30% or 50% of the RNA. For naive CD8 T cells, sorting used the CD8+CD4-CCR7+CD45RA+ phenotype. At least ten counts were recorded for this clonotype. This clonotype was sampled from a human donor in good health. Some libraries in this study had Jurkat cell RNA spiked in. Sequencing used naive CD8+ T cells from blood, with Jurkat cell RNA spiked in. Subset denoted: FACS-sorted CD8+CD4-CCR7+CD45RA+ naive T cells.

In nucleotides, the CDR3 is TGTGCCAGCCGGGAAGGACCCAGGTACGAGCAGTACTTC. As protein: CASREGPRYEQYF. The gene calls are TRBV18 and TRBJ2-7; maybe TRBD2 (5 bases). Per germline, CDR1 KGHSH and CDR2 LQKENI. Trimming cost V 8 bases and J 4 bases, with 15 bases left between them. CDR3 length: 13 residues.